These 18 T cell receptor beta chains came from one sample sequenced in a study of shared clonotypes between healthy human individuals. Profiled with immunoSEQ multiplex PCR; TCRdb holds only in-frame clones, not every one. In the table there are around 550,000 clones, 96% of which are singletons. Specimen: naive CD4+ T cells sorted from blood. This sample's subset: CD45RA+ positively selected. Every receptor here comes from a woman aged 30 to 39 in good health.

This rearrangement joins TRBV7-2 to TRBJ1-3; D gene uncertain. Germline V CDR1 and CDR2: SGHTA, FQGNSA. The V gene lost 5 bases and the J gene lost 0 bases, with 8 bases spanning the gap. This CDR3 spans 14 amino acids. The CDR3 loop is CASSRAGSGNTIYF. The CDR3 nucleotides read TGTGCCAGCAGCAGGGCTGGCTCTGGAAACACCATATATTTT.

V usage is TRBV11-2 and J usage is TRBJ2-7; D uncertain. Trimming shortened V by 5 bases and J by 4 bases, and 6 bases separated the two germline ends. This CDR3 has 11 residues. The germline V gene encodes CDR1 SGHAT and CDR2 FQNNGV. CDR3 nucleotides: TGTGCCAGCAGCGACCGATACGAGCAGTACTTC. Translated: CASSDRYEQYF.

J is TRBJ1-2 and V is TRBV19; the D is unclear. Germline lookup yields CDR1 LNHDA and CDR2 SQIVND (reference sequence). V gave up 3 bases and J gave up 8 bases, with 25 bases separating them. The CDR3 is 17 residues long. In DNA form, the CDR3 reads TGTGCCAGTAGTATGAGTCACAGCGAAGCACAGCGAGGAGGCTACACCTTC. It codes for CASSMSHSEAQRGGYTF.

The chain is built from TRBV7-2 and TRBJ2-1, with TRBD2 matching 10 bases. The CDR3 is 15 residues long. The germline V gene has CDR1 SGHTA and CDR2 FQGNSA. V gave up 2 bases and J gave up 3 bases; unmatched junction bases: 1. In DNA form, the CDR3 reads TGTGCCAGCAGCTTAAAGCGGGAGGGCTACAATGAGCAGTTCTTC. Protein sequence: CASSLKREGYNEQFF.

V is TRBV28 and J is TRBJ2-2, with TRBD1 matching 9 bases. This CDR3 is 15 amino acids long. V dropped 10 bases and J dropped 5; count of bases not matched to a gene: 11. The V gene's germline CDR1 is MDHEN and CDR2 SYDVKM. This CDR3 is CATRPGTGRTGELFF. DNA of the CDR3: TGTGCCACCCGCCCCGGGACAGGGAGAACCGGGGAGCTGTTTTTT. Combining the CDR3 with reference TRBV28 and TRBJ2-2 gives the whole variable domain DVKVTQSSRYLVKRTGEKVFLECVQDMDHENMFWYRQDPGLGLRLIYFSYDVKMKEKGDIPEGYSVSREKKERFSLILESASTNQTSMYLCATRPGTGRTGELFFGEGSRLTVL.

This chain links TRBV7-9 with TRBJ2-2; D unresolved. Trimming stripped 5 bases from V and 0 bases from J, with 13 bases between. Germline CDR1 reads SEHNR; CDR2 reads FQNEAQ (reference sequence). This CDR3 is built from 16 residues. The CDR3 loop is CASSRDRGPNTGELFF. The CDR3 DNA is TGTGCCAGCAGCAGAGACCGAGGCCCGAACACCGGGGAGCTGTTTTTT.

The rearrangement joins TRBV2 to TRBJ2-7; perhaps TRBD2 as D (5 bases). Per germline, CDR1 SNHLY and CDR2 FYNNEI. V lost 1 base and J lost 2, with 12 bases in between. This CDR3 region has 15 residues. As DNA, the CDR3 is TGTGCCAGCAGTGAAGTGGGAGTGATCACCTACGAGCAGTACTTC. This encodes CASSEVGVITYEQYF.

The chain joins TRBV29-1 to TRBJ1-5; a possible D gene is TRBD1 (6 bases). Trimming took 4 bases from V and 1 from J, leaving 8 bases between them. This CDR3 has 13 amino acids. CDR1 is SQVTM, CDR2 ANQGSEA, per germline. The CDR3 bases are TGCAGCGTTGGGGGGGCGAGCAATCAGCCCCAGCATTTT. Translation: CSVGGASNQPQHF.

The chain has TRBV28 and TRBJ1-1; D is ambiguous. Trimming cost V 5 bases and J 5 bases, with 15 bases left between them. Germline V gives CDR1 MDHEN, CDR2 SYDVKM. This CDR3 spans 14 amino acids. DNA for the CDR3: TGTGCCAGCAGTCGATCCCCGAGAGTTACTGAAGCTTTCTTT. It translates to CASSRSPRVTEAFF.

To note about this clone: The same CDR3 can be traced to other DNA sequences in this sample. This chain connects TRBV5-6 to TRBJ2-2, with TRBD2 matching over 9 bases. This CDR3 is built from 16 residues. The trim removed 1 base at V and 5 bases at J, leaving 6 bases unmatched. Germline V CDR1 and CDR2: SGHDT, YYEEEE. The CDR3 nucleotides read TGTGCCAGCAGCTTGTGGCGGGAGGGGTGGACCGGGGAGCTGTTTTTT. It is translated as CASSLWREGWTGELFF.

The chain has TRBV11-2 and TRBJ1-5; D is possibly TRBD1 (5 bases). V was shortened by 5 bases and J by 2 bases, with 16 bases between the two germline ends. The CDR3 covers 16 residues. CDR1 and CDR2 from the germline V gene are SGHAT and FQNNGV. The DNA of the CDR3 is TGTGCCAGCAGCCAAGCGTGGGCGGGGGGCAATCAGCCCCAGCATTTT. Its translation is CASSQAWAGGNQPQHF.

V is TRBV15 and J is TRBJ2-5; 7 bases map to TRBD2. The DNA end lines up better with TRBJ2-7; the J call may be wrong. CDR3 length equals 18 residues. Germline CDR1 is LNHNV and CDR2 is YYDKDF (reference sequence). The CDR3 DNA is TGTGCCACCAGCAGAGATCGACTAGGCCCGGGACTAAGCTACGAGCAGTACTTC. As protein: CATSRDRLGPGLSYEQYF.

This chain joins TRBV4-1 and TRBJ2-2; D is unclear. Between the trimmed V and J ends, which lost 0 bases and 7 bases, there was a span of 18 bases. Germline CDR1 is MGHRA and CDR2 is YSYEKL. There are 17 residues in the CDR3. Here the CDR3 DNA reads TGCGCCAGCAGCCAAGATCGGGCGGCCATTGGGGACGGGGAGCTGTTTTTT. Residues: CASSQDRAAIGDGELFF.

The chain employs TRBV28 and TRBJ2-1; no firm D call. Germline CDR1 is MDHEN and CDR2 is SYDVKM. Trimming removed 7 bases from V and 5 bases from J, with 15 bases in between. CDR3 length equals 14 residues. The CDR3 region is CASIISLGHNEQFF. CDR3 coding DNA: TGTGCCAGCATTATTAGCTTGGGTCACAATGAGCAGTTCTTC.

This chain connects TRBV7-9 to TRBJ1-1; no firm D call. V was clipped by 2 bases and J by 3 bases, with 7 bases between them. Germline CDR1 SEHNR, CDR2 FQNEAQ (reference sequence). The CDR3 contains 13 residues. This chain's CDR3 is CASSLTDYTEAFF. In nucleotides, the CDR3 is TGTGCCAGCAGCTTAACAGATTACACTGAAGCTTTCTTT.

This chain connects TRBV6-1 to TRBJ1-5, with D possibly matching TRBD1 (5 bases). V was pared by 8 bases and J by 2 bases, with 10 bases between. This CDR3 is built from 13 residues. The germline CDR1 and CDR2 sequences are MNHNS and SASEGT. CDR3 nucleotides: TGTGCCAGCCTGGACACGGGCAATCAGCCCCAGCATTTT. The encoded protein is CASLDTGNQPQHF.

The J gene is TRBJ2-7, the V gene TRBV28; 11 bases agree with TRBD1. Trimming cost V 6 bases and J 4 bases; bases outside gene matches: 8. The germline V gene has CDR1 MDHEN and CDR2 SYDVKM. The CDR3 runs to 15 residues. The CDR3 loop reads CASSQAGTGGYEQYF. DNA for the CDR3: TGTGCCAGCAGCCAAGCCGGGACAGGGGGTTACGAGCAGTACTTC.

The J gene is TRBJ2-1, the V gene TRBV5-6, with 8 bases lining up with TRBD1. The J segment lost 6 bases and the V segment lost 6 bases, leaving 11 bases of the junction unmatched. Germline V gene sequence: CDR1 SGHDT, CDR2 YYEEEE. This CDR3 has 15 amino acids. The CDR3 bases are TGTGCCAGCACATCAAGAGGGACAGGAATCAATGAGCAGTTCTTC. This encodes CASTSRGTGINEQFF.